Listed below are T cell receptor beta chains from one sample, sequenced in a study of CD8 T cells in Susac syndrome. TCRdb passed the immunoSEQ multiplex PCR reads through MiXCR, listing each CDR3 protein once. This table holds 200,000 to 250,000 distinct CDR3 sequences, nearly 97% found once. Sequenced input: CD4+ T cells from PBMCs. The source is a human donor with multiple sclerosis. The CDR3 runs from the conserved cysteine through the conserved F or W. A D gene is named only where the DNA matches it firmly. A clone size is listed for some rows: how often the clone was seen (once, few, many), or a class if it is expanded.

CDR3,DNA,D,V,J,size
CASSLRSGAGPYEQYF,TGTGCCAGCAGCTTACGAAGCGGAGCGGGTCCCTACGAGCAGTACTTC,-,TRBV5-6,TRBJ2-7,-
CVTSPWGGDYNEQFF,TGTGTCACCTCCCCATGGGGGGGCGATTACAATGAGCAGTTCTTC,-,TRBV28,TRBJ2-1,-
CASSQSKETQYF,TGTGCCAGCAGCCAGTCTAAGGAGACCCAGTACTTC,-,TRBV3-1,TRBJ2-5,-
CASSLSGAYGYTF,TGCGCCAGCAGCTTGTCAGGGGCCTATGGCTACACCTTC,-,TRBV5-1,TRBJ1-2,once
CSVSPLAGGADTQYF,TGCAGCGTTTCCCCACTAGCGGGGGGCGCAGATACGCAGTATTTT,TRBD2,TRBV29-1,TRBJ2-3,-
CASSQITSPNTGELFF,TGTGCCAGCAGCCAAATAACTAGCCCGAACACCGGGGAGCTGTTTTTT,-,TRBV3-1,TRBJ2-2,once
CATSPWRSFGAQFF,TGTGCCACCAGCCCTTGGCGGTCCTTTGGGGCGCAGTTCTTC,-,TRBV28,TRBJ2-1,once
CASSFDRDNQPQHF,TGTGCCAGCAGCTTTGACAGGGATAATCAGCCCCAGCATTTT,TRBD1,TRBV12-3/TRBV12-4,TRBJ1-5,-
CASSLHQETQYF,TGTGCCAGCAGCCTCCACCAAGAGACCCAGTACTTC,-,TRBV5-4,TRBJ2-5,-
CASSPGGTNQPQHF,TGTGCCAGCTCACCTGGGGGGACAAATCAGCCCCAGCATTTT,-,TRBV18,TRBJ1-5,-
CSVEWQSYGYTF,TGCAGCGTTGAATGGCAGAGCTATGGCTACACCTTC,-,TRBV29-1,TRBJ1-2,-